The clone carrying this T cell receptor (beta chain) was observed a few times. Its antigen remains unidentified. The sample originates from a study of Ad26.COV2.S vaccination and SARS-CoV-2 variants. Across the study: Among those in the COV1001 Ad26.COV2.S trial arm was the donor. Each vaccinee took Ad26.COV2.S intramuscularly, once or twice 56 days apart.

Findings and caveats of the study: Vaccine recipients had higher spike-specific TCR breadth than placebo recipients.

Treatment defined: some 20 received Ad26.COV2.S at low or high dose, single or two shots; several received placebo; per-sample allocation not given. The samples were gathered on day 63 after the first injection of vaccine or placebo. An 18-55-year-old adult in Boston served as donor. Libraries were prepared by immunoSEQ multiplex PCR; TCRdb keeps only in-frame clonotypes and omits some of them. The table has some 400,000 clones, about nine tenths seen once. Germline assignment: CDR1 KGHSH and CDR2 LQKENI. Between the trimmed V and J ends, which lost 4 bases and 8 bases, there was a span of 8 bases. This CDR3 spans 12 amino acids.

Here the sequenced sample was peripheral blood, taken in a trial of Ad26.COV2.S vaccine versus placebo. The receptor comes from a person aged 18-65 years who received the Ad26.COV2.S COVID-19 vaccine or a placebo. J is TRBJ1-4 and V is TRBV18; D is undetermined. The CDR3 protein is CASSRASEKLFF. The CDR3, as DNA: TGTGCCAGCTCACGGGCCTCGGAAAAACTGTTTTTT.